A selection of T cell receptor beta chains follows, all from one sample in a study of molecular identifiers for immune sequencing clone quantification. Via MiXCR, TCRdb re-called the PCR reads, giving one row per CDR3 protein. The table includes 85,000 to 100,000 distinct CDR3 sequences, 24% detected once. The sample taken for sequencing was naive CD8+ T cells from blood, with Jurkat cell RNA spiked in. Source of these receptors: a human donor in good health. Some libraries in this study had Jurkat cell RNA spiked in. The CDR3 runs from the conserved cysteine through the conserved F or W. The D gene is left open where the match is weak. Clone size is stated in some rows and not others, as once, few, many or a class when expanded.

14	few	TRBJ1-5	TRBV27	TRBD1	TGTGCCAGCAGTTTTCAGGGGGCGAATCAGCCCCAGCATTTT	CASSFQGANQPQHF
15	many	TRBJ1-1	TRBV7-8	-	TGTGCCAGCAGCTCAACGGGCAGGGAGAACACTGAAGCTTTCTTT	CASSSTGRENTEAFF
15	few	TRBJ2-3	TRBV28	-	TGTGCCAGCAGTTTACCCCCGGGGCTCACAGATACGCAGTATTTT	CASSLPPGLTDTQYF
14	many	TRBJ2-7	TRBV5-4	-	TGTGCCAGCAGCCATGACATATTCCCCTACGAGCAGTACTTC	CASSHDIFPYEQYF
15	many	TRBJ1-3	TRBV4-3	TRBD1	TGCGCCAGCAGGCAGGATACAGGGGTTGGGAACACCATATATTTT	CASRQDTGVGNTIYF
12	many	TRBJ1-1	TRBV4-3	-	TGCGCCAGCAGCCAAGCCGAGGAAGAAGCTTTCTTT	CASSQAEEEAFF
17	few	TRBJ2-1	TRBV10-3	-	TGTGCCATCAGTGAGTCGGACAGGGACTACTCCTACAATGAGCAGTTCTTC	CAISESDRDYSYNEQFF
14	many	TRBJ1-5	TRBV7-9	-	TGTGCCAGCAGCCGCGACGGCGGCAATCAGCCCCAGCATTTT	CASSRDGGNQPQHF
17	many	TRBJ1-4	TRBV4-3	-	TGCGCCAGCAGCCAAGATTCCCGGGGCATGACTAATGAAAAACTGTTTTTT	CASSQDSRGMTNEKLFF
16	many	TRBJ1-5	TRBV19	TRBD1	TGTGCCAGTAGTCCTCGGACAGGGGCCGGAGATCAGCCCCAGCATTTT	CASSPRTGAGDQPQHF
16	many	TRBJ2-3	TRBV20-1	TRBD2	TGCAGTGCTAGAGCCGAGCTAGCGGCAAGCACAGATACGCAGTATTTT	CSARAELAASTDTQYF
17	many	TRBJ2-1	TRBV7-2	TRBD2	TGTGCCAGCAGCTTATGGAGCGGGAGTAATTCCTACAATGAGCAGTTCTTC	CASSLWSGSNSYNEQFF
13	many	TRBJ2-7	TRBV4-1	-	TGCGCCAGCAGCCAAGACCCCGGCGCTAGACCCGTCTTC	CASSQDPGARPVF
14	many	TRBJ2-3	TRBV27	-	TGTGCCAGCAGTTTATTGGCTCATACAGATACGCAGTATTTT	CASSLLAHTDTQYF
17	many	TRBJ2-1	TRBV6-1	TRBD1	TGTGCCAGCAGGCGCCGTAGGGGACAGGACTCCTACAATGAGCAGTTCTTC	CASRRRRGQDSYNEQFF
12	many	TRBJ2-3	TRBV7-9	-	TGTGCCAGCAGCTCCCGAGGAGATACGCAGTATTTT	CASSSRGDTQYF
15	many	TRBJ1-1	TRBV6-1	-	TGTGCCAGCAGAAAAAAAGGGGTTATGAACACTGAAGCTTTCTTT	CASRKKGVMNTEAFF
14	many	TRBJ2-2	TRBV6-2/TRBV6-3	-	TGTGCCAGCAGTTACGCGGATTACACCGGGGAGCTGTTTTTT	CASSYADYTGELFF
16	-	TRBJ1-5	TRBV7-9	-	TGTGCCCGCACCCTTAGTGGCGGACGCGAAACAGATACGCAGCATTTT	CARTLSGGRETDTQHF
15	many	TRBJ2-7	TRBV5-5	-	TGTGCCAGCAGCTTGGCGTACGGACAGTCCTACGAGCAGTACTTC	CASSLAYGQSYEQYF
16	-	TRBJ2-7	TRBV6-2/TRBV6-3	TRBD1	TGTGCCAGCAGTTATCTACAGGGGTCCAGGGGCTACGAGCAGTACTTC	CASSYLQGSRGYEQYF
11	-	TRBJ2-7	TRBV29-1	-	TGCAGCGCAAAGGACAGTTACGAGCAGTACTTC	CSAKDSYEQYF
15	many	TRBJ1-5	TRBV2	-	TGTGCCAGCAGTGAGACTCCCAGTAGCAATCAGCCCCAGCATTTT	CASSETPSSNQPQHF
11	many	TRBJ1-1	TRBV7-6	-	TGTGCCAGCAGCTTAGGAGTAGTAGCTTTCTTT	CASSLGVVAFF
17	many	TRBJ2-2	TRBV13	-	TGTGCCAGCAGCTCCGCCGAGAGTAGGTTGAACACCGGGGAGCTGTTTTTT	CASSSAESRLNTGELFF
18	once	TRBJ2-5	TRBV20-1	-	TGCAGTGCTAGAGATTTATGGGCAGGGGAAATGTATCAAGAGATCCAGTACTTC	CSARDLWAGEMYQEIQYF
12	few	TRBJ2-2	TRBV5-6	-	TGTGCCAGCTCAATACTCACCGGGGAGCTGTTTTTT	CASSILTGELFF
13	many	TRBJ2-5	TRBV6-5	-	TGTGCCAGCAGTAAGACAGCTCAAGAGACCCAGTACTTC	CASSKTAQETQYF
12	many	TRBJ2-7	TRBV29-1	TRBD1	TGCAGCGTAGAACAGGGGTATTACGAGCAGTACTTC	CSVEQGYYEQYF
12	many	TRBJ2-1	TRBV11-1	-	TGTGCCAGCAGCTGGGGAGGCGGTGAGCAGTTCTTC	CASSWGGGEQFF
11	many	TRBJ2-5	TRBV5-6	-	TGTGCCAGCAGCTTCTCAGAGACCCAGTACTTC	CASSFSETQYF
14	medium-sized	TRBJ2-7	TRBV30	TRBD2	TGTGCCTGTTGCGGGGCGGGAGATTCCTACGAGCAGTACTTC	CACCGAGDSYEQYF
16	many	TRBJ2-3	TRBV7-2	TRBD2	TGTGCCAGCAGCTTAGCGTCGGGAGGGCCGCCAGATACGCAGTATTTT	CASSLASGGPPDTQYF
13	few	TRBJ2-1	TRBV7-9	-	TGTGCCAGCAGCCCCGGCTCCTACAATGAGCAGTTCTTC	CASSPGSYNEQFF
15	few	TRBJ2-7	TRBV27	TRBD1	TGTGCCAGCAGTTTGACAGGGGTGGGGTCCTACGAGCAGTACTTC	CASSLTGVGSYEQYF
16	many	TRBJ2-2	TRBV28	TRBD2	TGTGCCAGCAGTTTAGGAAGCGGGAGGGTCAGCGGGGAGCTGTTTTTT	CASSLGSGRVSGELFF
13	many	TRBJ2-5	TRBV27	-	TGTGCCAGCGGTTGGGGGCGGAAAGAGACCCAGTACTTC	CASGWGRKETQYF
15	many	TRBJ2-2	TRBV7-9	-	TGTGCCAGCAGCCCCGCACAGGAACTGACCGGGGAGCTGTTTTTT	CASSPAQELTGELFF
14	many	TRBJ2-3	TRBV27	-	TGTGCCAGCAGTTTATCAACTATCCAAGATACGCAGTATTTT	CASSLSTIQDTQYF
14	many	TRBJ2-7	TRBV4-1	-	TGCGCCAGCAGCCCCGGGGTGAAGGGATACGAGCAGTACTTC	CASSPGVKGYEQYF
16	few	TRBJ2-7	TRBV7-2	TRBD2	TGTGCCAGCAGCTTAGCGCGAGCGGGGGGTATCTACGAGCAGTACTTC	CASSLARAGGIYEQYF
13	many	TRBJ2-3	TRBV12-3/TRBV12-4	-	TGTGCCAGCACCCCAGAGGGCACAGATACGCAGTATTTT	CASTPEGTDTQYF
14	-	TRBJ1-1	TRBV2	-	TGTGCCAGCAACGAAGGCTGGGCGAACACTGAAGCTTTCTTT	CASNEGWANTEAFF
12	many	TRBJ2-1	TRBV9	-	TGTGCCAGCAGCGCCGACCCGAATGAGCAGTTCTTC	CASSADPNEQFF
17	many	TRBJ2-3	TRBV11-3	TRBD2	TGTGCCAGCAGCCCAGGGACTAGCGGGGAACTCACAGATACGCAGTATTTT	CASSPGTSGELTDTQYF
15	many	TRBJ1-1	TRBV7-9	-	TGTGCCAGCAGCCCTCCGGAACGGGACTGGGGGAGAGCTTTCTTT	CASSPPERDWGRAFF
14	few	TRBJ2-1	TRBV27	TRBD2	TGTGCCAGCAGTGCCGGGACTAGCATTAATGAGCAGTTCTTC	CASSAGTSINEQFF
14	many	TRBJ1-1	TRBV7-9	-	TGTGCCAGCAGTTCTCCCCTGGTCGGCACTGAAGCTTTCTTT	CASSSPLVGTEAFF
16	many	TRBJ2-3	TRBV19	TRBD2	TGTGCCAGTAGTATTGGGGGGACTAGCGGGGGTGATACGCAGTATTTT	CASSIGGTSGGDTQYF
15	-	TRBJ2-1	TRBV5-1	TRBD2	TGCGCCAGCAGCTTTCCTAGCGGACCGGGCAATGAGCAGTTCTTC	CASSFPSGPGNEQFF
15	-	TRBJ2-5	TRBV4-1	-	TGCGCCAGCAGCCAAGATTTGGCTAGAGGAGAGACCCAGTACTTC	CASSQDLARGETQYF
16	many	TRBJ2-7	TRBV4-2	TRBD1	TGTGCCAGCAGCCAAGAAGAGGGGGCGGGCGCATACGAGCAGTACTTC	CASSQEEGAGAYEQYF
18	few	TRBJ2-1	TRBV7-2	TRBD2	TGTGCCAGCAGCTTTTTCGGCGGGAGGGAGAGCTCCTACAATGAGCAGTTCTTC	CASSFFGGRESSYNEQFF